The 31 T cell receptor beta chains reported below all come from one sample, sequenced in a study of TIL therapy for anti-PD-1-resistant metastatic lung cancer. The immunoSEQ assay was v3. TCRdb's copy holds only in-frame clones and misses some; the assay was immunoSEQ multiplex PCR. The sample lists tens of thousands of clones, approximately 83% occurring once. Sample time point: pre-treatment sample, taken before nivolumab and TIL therapy. The source material was blood, sampled at baseline. Receptors were obtained from a person aged 25-85 years with non-small cell lung cancer.

The rearrangement uses TRBV3-1 (or the pseudogene TRBV3-2) and TRBJ2-1; 7 nucleotides match TRBD1. V gave up 2 bases and J gave up 4 bases; unmatched junction bases: 2. The CDR3 consists of 14 residues. Germline V gene data show CDR1 as LGHDT and CDR2 as YNNKEL (reference sequence). DNA for the CDR3: TGTGCCAGCAGCCAACAGGGGGTATACAATGAGCAGTTCTTC. As protein: CASSQQGVYNEQFF.

The V call is TRBV25-1, the J call TRBJ2-3; 8 nucleotides match TRBD1. Germline-derived CDR1 and CDR2 are MGHDK and SYGVNS. This CDR3 is built from 16 residues. J was trimmed by 1 base and V by 5 bases; bases with no gene match: 8. In DNA form, the CDR3 reads TGTGCCAGCAGTTACGCGACAGGGGTGGGCACAGATACGCAGTATTTT. Its translation: CASSYATGVGTDTQYF.

The V and J genes are TRBV20-1 and TRBJ2-6, with no clear D. Looked up from germline, CDR1 is DFQATT and CDR2 is SNEGSKA (reference sequence). The V and J ends lost 3 bases and 3 bases respectively, with 6 bases between them. The CDR3 is 13 residues long. The CDR3 here is CSASTGGANVLTF. In nucleotides, the CDR3 is TGCAGTGCTAGTACCGGTGGGGCCAACGTCCTGACTTTC.

The chain links TRBV10-3 to TRBJ2-1, with 10 nucleotides matching TRBD2. Germline CDR1 ENHRY, CDR2 SYGVKD. J gave up 2 bases and V 6 bases, and 13 bases lay outside the gene matches. There are 18 residues in the CDR3. CDR3 protein: CAISAGTSAKAAYNEQFF. In DNA, the CDR3 is TGTGCCATCAGCGCCGGGACTAGCGCAAAGGCGGCCTACAATGAGCAGTTCTTC.

In regard to this clone: Germline and junction disagree at one end, which may indicate a read error. The rearrangement links TRBV13 to TRBJ2-3, with TRBD2 matching 7 bases. This CDR3 is built from 13 residues. The germline V gene encodes CDR1 PRHDT and CDR2 FYEKMQ (reference sequence). DNA for the CDR3: TGTGCCAGCAGCCTAGGACTAGCAGATACGCAGTATTTT. Translated, it gives CASSLGLADTQYF.

The chain links TRBV6-1 to TRBJ2-1; 14 bases match TRBD2. Per germline, CDR1 MNHNS and CDR2 SASEGT. Trimming took 1 base from V and 9 from J; bases not matched to a gene: 2. CDR3 length: 15 residues. DNA for the CDR3: TGTGCCAGCAGTGAAGGACTAGCGGGAGGGTTTGAGCAGTTCTTC. Its protein product is CASSEGLAGGFEQFF.

This chain joins TRBV7-2 and TRBJ2-5; 11 bases match TRBD2. Germline V gene data show CDR1 as SGHTA and CDR2 as FQGNSA. Trimming at V came to 3 bases and at J to 4 bases, leaving 4 bases not matched to a gene. The CDR3 spans 15 residues. Written as DNA, the CDR3 is TGTGCCAGCAGCTTGGGACTAGCGGTTTCAGAGACCCAGTACTTC. Protein product: CASSLGLAVSETQYF.

CDR3 sequence reads: CASSSFGDKGNTIYF. The CDR3 nucleotides read TGTGCCAGCAGCTCGTTCGGGGACAAAGGAAACACCATATATTTT. The chain links TRBV11-1 to TRBJ1-3, with D tentatively TRBD1 (6 bases). CDR3 length: 15 residues. Trimming removed 4 bases at V and 4 bases at J, with 14 bases between. Germline CDR1 and CDR2: SGHAT and FQDESV (reference sequence).

J is TRBJ2-5 and V is TRBV5-1, with 14 bases aligning to TRBD2. Germline CDR1 is SGHRS and CDR2 is YFSETQ. CDR3 length: 15 residues. Trimming at V came to 4 bases and at J to 4 bases, leaving 3 bases not matched to a gene. CDR3 region: CASSPGLAGAETQYF. CDR3 coding DNA: TGCGCCAGCAGCCCGGGACTAGCGGGAGCAGAGACCCAGTACTTC.

This sequence joins TRBV7-2 and TRBJ1-2; TRBD1 matches at 9 bases. Germline V gives CDR1 SGHTA, CDR2 FQGNSA. V gave up 5 bases and J gave up 8 bases; unmatched junction bases: 12. The CDR3 has 15 residues. The CDR3 here is CASSSPGTGIHGYTF. The CDR3 DNA reads TGTGCCAGCAGCAGTCCCGGGACAGGGATTCACGGCTACACCTTC.

This clone was picked up one time. The chain joins TRBV10-1 to TRBJ2-3; 7 positions agree with TRBD1. Germline V CDR1 and CDR2: WNHNN, SYGVQD (reference sequence). J gave up 5 bases and V 7 bases, and 9 bases lay outside the gene matches. This CDR3 is built from 14 residues. CDR3 in DNA: TGCGCCAGCAAGGGGGACAGCCTAGGAGATACGCAGTATTTT. Amino acid sequence: CASKGDSLGDTQYF.

The chain is built from TRBV2 and TRBJ2-1; TRBD1 matches at 9 bases. From germline, CDR1 is SNHLY and CDR2 FYNNEI. CDR3 length equals 13 residues. Germline trimming cut 4 bases from V and 7 bases from J; bases unmatched to any gene: 2. CDR3 in amino acids: CASSGQGGNEQFF. In DNA form, the CDR3 reads TGTGCCAGCAGTGGACAGGGGGGTAATGAGCAGTTCTTC.

The genes are TRBV7-9 and TRBJ2-5; D gene ambiguous. The CDR3 extends over 14 amino acids. Trimming shortened V by 1 base and J by 1 base, and 7 bases separated the two germline ends. Germline V gene sequence: CDR1 SEHNR, CDR2 FQNEAQ (reference sequence). The CDR3 loop reads CASSLVYSQETQYF. As DNA, the CDR3 is TGTGCCAGCAGCTTAGTTTACAGCCAAGAGACCCAGTACTTC.

V is TRBV30 and J is TRBJ2-6; no clear D gene. The CDR3 loop spans 14 amino acids. Trimming pared 3 bases from V and 3 bases from J, leaving 9 bases between. CDR1 GTSNPN and CDR2 SVGIG come from the germline V gene (reference sequence). CDR3 loop: CAWRAGNGANVLTF. The CDR3 DNA sequence: TGTGCCTGGAGGGCCGGAAATGGGGCCAACGTCCTGACTTTC.

The chain links TRBV2 to TRBJ2-5; the D is unclear. The CDR3 consists of 14 residues. V lost 1 base and J 5 bases, leaving 11 bases between the germline ends. In germline, CDR1 is SNHLY, CDR2 FYNNEI. The CDR3 DNA sequence: TGTGCCAGCAGTGAAGACGCCAGCCGGGAGACCCAGTACTTC. Its protein product is CASSEDASRETQYF.

The V call is TRBV6-4, the J call TRBJ2-4, with TRBD2 matching 12 bases. V lost 2 bases to trimming and J lost 0 bases; unmatched junction nucleotides: 8. The CDR3 runs to 19 residues. From germline, CDR1 is MRHNA and CDR2 SNTAGT. The CDR3 protein is CASSDARLAGALAKNIQYF. The CDR3 nucleotides are TGTGCCAGCAGTGACGCCCGACTAGCGGGGGCCCTAGCCAAAAACATTCAGTACTTC.

About this clone itself: The sample contains more than one DNA sequence encoding this CDR3. The V gene is TRBV6-5, the J gene TRBJ2-7, with D maybe TRBD2 (5 bases). The CDR3 loop spans 13 amino acids. In germline, CDR1 is MNHEY, CDR2 SVGAGI. The V gene lost 2 bases and the J gene lost 2 bases, with 7 bases spanning the gap. The CDR3 DNA sequence: TGTGCCAGCAGTTACCGGGGAGCCTACGAGCAGTACTTC. Amino acids: CASSYRGAYEQYF.

The CDR3 sequence is CASSYRIGVYEQYF. CDR3 nucleotide sequence: TGTGCCAGCAGTTACAGGATTGGGGTCTACGAGCAGTACTTC. The chain recombines TRBV6-5 with TRBJ2-7; unclear D gene. This CDR3 has 14 residues. Trimming cost V 2 bases and J 3 bases, with 11 bases left between them. Germline CDR1 reads MNHEY; CDR2 reads SVGAGI.

The J gene is TRBJ2-1, the V gene TRBV27; TRBD2 might be the D (7 bases). CDR3 length: 17 residues. Looked up from germline, CDR1 is MNHEY and CDR2 is SMNVEV (reference sequence). The V gene lost 5 bases and the J gene lost 8 bases, with 25 bases spanning the gap. CDR3 in DNA: TGTGCCAGCAGTCGAATCGGACTCGGCAGAGGGGGGGATGAGCAGTTCTTC. Amino acids: CASSRIGLGRGGDEQFF.

The genes are TRBV4-3 and TRBJ2-1; 9 nucleotides match TRBD2. The CDR3 totals 16 residues. The V gene end was trimmed by 3 bases and the J gene end by 4 bases; junction bases not matched to a gene: 7. Germline V gene data show CDR1 as LGHNA and CDR2 as YSLEER. CDR3 residues: CASSHAGGRAYNEQFF. The DNA of the CDR3 is TGCGCCAGCAGCCACGCGGGGGGGCGTGCTTACAATGAGCAGTTCTTC.

The chain couples TRBV3-1 (or the pseudogene TRBV3-2) to TRBJ1-1, with D tentatively TRBD1 (6 bases). Germline V gene sequence: CDR1 LGHDT, CDR2 YNNKEL (reference sequence). The CDR3 length is 16 residues. V gave up 1 base and J gave up 4 bases, with 16 bases separating them. CDR3 sequence: CASSQVGGAFFTEAFF. For the CDR3, the DNA is TGTGCCAGCAGCCAAGTGGGGGGGGCTTTCTTCACTGAAGCTTTCTTT.

CDR3: CASSPSGTAAATQYF. The CDR3 region has the DNA TGTGCCAGCTCACCTTCCGGGACGGCGGCAGCAACCCAGTACTTC. The chain is built from TRBV18 and TRBJ2-5; the D gene could be TRBD1 or TRBD2 (5 bases each). Looked up from germline, CDR1 is KGHSH and CDR2 is LQKENI. The CDR3 is made up of 15 amino acids. Trimming took off 3 bases at V and 8 bases at J, with 19 bases between the two ends.

The chain employs TRBV25-1 and TRBJ2-7; D is unresolved. The CDR3 is 12 amino acids. The ends were cut back, 4 bases at V and 7 bases at J, with 11 bases in the middle. The germline V gene encodes CDR1 MGHDK and CDR2 SYGVNS. The CDR3 DNA reads as TGTGCCAGCAGTGGGCCCACACTGGAGCAGTACTTC. Its protein product is CASSGPTLEQYF.

DNA for the CDR3: TGCGCCAGCAGCTCGACTAGCAAATGGGACAATGAGCAGTTCTTC. It yields the protein CASSSTSKWDNEQFF. The gene calls are TRBV5-1 and TRBJ2-1; 7 nucleotides align to TRBD2. Germline CDR1 SGHRS, CDR2 YFSETQ. There are 15 residues in the CDR3. With 3 bases clipped from V and 5 bases from J, the junction kept 8 bases outside the gene matches. The full variable domain, with the rest looked up from reference TRBV5-1 and TRBJ2-1, is KAGVTQTPRYLIKTRGQQVTLSCSPISGHRSVSWYQQTPGQGLQFLFEYFSETQRNKGNFPGRFSGRQFSNSRSEMNVSTLELGDSALYLCASSSTSKWDNEQFFGPGTRLTVL.

The chain recombines TRBV18 with TRBJ2-3; 10 nucleotides align to TRBD2. The CDR3 totals 16 residues. Germline V gene lookup returns CDR1 KGHSH and CDR2 LQKENI. The V and J ends lost 3 bases and 5 bases, in that order; junction bases with no gene match: 8. The CDR3 nucleotides read TGTGCCAGCTCACCTGGGGGACTAGCGAATAGAGATACGCAGTATTTT. Encoded protein: CASSPGGLANRDTQYF.

V gene TRBV20-1 combines with J gene TRBJ2-7; TRBD2 agrees at 8 bases. J was trimmed by 4 bases and V by 3 bases; bases with no gene match: 8. The CDR3 sequence is 14 residues long. The V gene's germline CDR1 is DFQATT and CDR2 SNEGSKA (reference sequence). The CDR3: CSASRTSGGYEQYF. The CDR3 DNA reads as TGCAGTGCTAGTCGAACCAGCGGGGGTTACGAGCAGTACTTC.

The rearrangement uses TRBV4-3 and TRBJ2-3; the match to TRBD2 covers 8 bases. Germline V gene lookup returns CDR1 LGHNA and CDR2 YSLEER. Trimming removed 0 bases from V and 1 base from J; junction bases left unmatched: 6. The CDR3 has 17 residues. The CDR3 coding sequence is TGCGCCAGCAGCCAAGAAGAGACTAGCGACGGCACAGATACGCAGTATTTT. This translates into CASSQEETSDGTDTQYF.

The V and J genes are TRBV7-2 and TRBJ2-5; 9 bases map to TRBD2. Germline V gene data show CDR1 as SGHTA and CDR2 as FQGNSA. Germline trimming cut 0 bases from V and 8 bases from J; bases unmatched to any gene: 19. The CDR3 is 19 residues long. CDR3 in amino acids: CASSLAGPLAGGPLSTQYF. The CDR3 nucleotides are TGTGCCAGCAGCTTAGCGGGCCCCTTGGCGGGGGGGCCGTTGAGTACCCAGTACTTC.

The chain uses TRBV2 and TRBJ2-5; a weak D match, TRBD1 (7 bases). Trimming pared 8 bases from V and 9 bases from J, leaving 19 bases between. Germline V lookup: CDR1 SNHLY, CDR2 FYNNEI. This CDR3 is 13 amino acids long. The CDR3 DNA follows: TGTGCCAGCGGAGGGGACAGCTCTCCGGCCCAGTACTTC. It encodes CASGGDSSPAQYF.

V is TRBV3-1 (or the pseudogene TRBV3-2) and J is TRBJ2-7; D perhaps matches TRBD2 (5 bases). Trimming stripped 5 bases from V and 2 bases from J, with 13 bases between. The germline gives CDR1 LGHDT, CDR2 YNNKEL (reference sequence). This CDR3 is 14 amino acids long. The CDR3 region is CASSTPGNPYEQYF. The CDR3 nucleotides read TGTGCCAGCAGCACACCGGGGAACCCCTACGAGCAGTACTTC.

The genes are TRBV24-1 and TRBJ2-1; a possible D gene is TRBD1 (7 bases). CDR3 length equals 18 residues. Trimming stripped 0 bases from V and 9 bases from J, with 23 bases between. The germline V gene has CDR1 KGHDR and CDR2 SFDVKD. The CDR3 DNA sequence: TGTGCCACCAGTGATTTGCCCTGGAGGGGGCGGGATGCGGGTGAGCAGTTCTTC. Protein product: CATSDLPWRGRDAGEQFF.